One T cell receptor beta chain is described in this entry. Antigen unknown. This sample was included in a study of a mutant IDH1 vaccine in newly diagnosed glioma. Background on the study: Patients got their first vaccination 4-6 weeks after radiotherapy alone, or with temozolomide cycles. Treated individuals were about 60% male and about 40% female, averaging roughly 44 years of age. Patients arrived already treated with radiotherapy, temozolomide, or both, most having had both.

Sequencing used immunoSEQ multiplex PCR; TCRdb keeps in-frame clones, though not all of them. The profile shows approximately 50,000 clones, 85% to 90% of them singletons. V lost 4 bases and J lost 6; bases outside the gene matches: 7. The CDR3 length is 14 residues. CDR1 is SGHRS, CDR2 YFSETQ, per germline. Described time point: week 35, safety follow-up. The study gave 300 ug of mutant IDH1 20-mer peptide per vaccine dose, with topical imiquimod. The specimen was PBMCs, collected from a glioma patient whose treatment included an IDH1 peptide vaccine. This receptor was taken from a middle-aged man with glioma. The chain carries TRBV5-1 and TRBJ2-7; 10 positions match TRBD1. The CDR3 sequence is CASSTGTGEIEQYF. The CDR3 bases are TGCGCCAGCAGCACCGGGACAGGGGAAATCGAGCAGTACTTC.